The 8 T cell receptor beta chains reported below all come from one sample, sequenced in a study of cytomegalovirus exposure and HLA in healthy donors. TCRdb's copy holds only in-frame clones and misses some; the assay was immunoSEQ multiplex PCR. The table records 210,000 or so clones, around 88% of them present only once. Sequencing was carried out using PBMCs. Receptor source: a young woman in good health and CMV-seronegative.

V and J are TRBV6-6 and TRBJ1-1; 9 bases align to TRBD1. The CDR3 sequence is 16 residues long. Unmatched junction bases numbered 8, after V lost 6 bases and J lost 0 bases. Germline CDR1 MNHNY, CDR2 SVGAGI (reference sequence). This CDR3 reads CASSSTGGAMNTEAFF. The CDR3 DNA sequence: TGTGCCAGCAGCTCTACAGGGGGCGCGATGAACACTGAAGCTTTCTTT.

This clone was seen a handful of times. The gene calls are TRBV7-9 and TRBJ1-2; unclear D gene. The germline V and J ends were trimmed by 4 bases and 5 bases, with 17 bases remaining between them. The CDR3 extends over 15 amino acids. The germline V gene has CDR1 SEHNR and CDR2 FQNEAQ (reference sequence). CDR3 amino acids: CASSSPRTGRYGYTF. Here the CDR3 DNA reads TGTGCCAGCAGCTCACCAAGAACCGGCAGGTATGGCTACACCTTC.

The rearrangement joins TRBV6-1 to TRBJ2-5; 7 bases align to TRBD1. CDR3 length: 15 amino acids. The germline gives CDR1 MNHNS, CDR2 SASEGT. V was clipped by 5 bases and J by 7 bases; unmatched bases: 13. The CDR3 here is CASSRMTGTAGTQYF. CDR3 nucleotide sequence: TGTGCCAGCAGTCGTATGACAGGGACGGCCGGGACCCAGTACTTC.

V usage is TRBV30 and J usage is TRBJ1-1, with a weak D call TRBD1 (5 bases). There are 13 residues in the CDR3. Germline CDR1 and CDR2: GTSNPN and SVGIG (reference sequence). Trimming left V 0 bases short and J 1 base short, with 6 bases between. The CDR3: CAWSVQGNTEAFF. CDR3 coding DNA: TGTGCCTGGAGTGTCCAGGGGAACACTGAAGCTTTCTTT.

This clone appeared a single time. This chain connects TRBV18 to TRBJ2-7, with 9 bases identical to TRBD2. The ends lost 0 bases at V and 5 bases at J; junction bases unmatched: 17. Germline V gene lookup returns CDR1 KGHSH and CDR2 LQKENI. This CDR3 has 19 amino acids. CDR3 bases: TGTGCCAGCTCACCACCCTTGGCAGGGAGGCTAGCGGGATTAAACGAGCAGTACTTC. Amino acid sequence: CASSPPLAGRLAGLNEQYF.

The V gene is TRBV5-4, the J gene TRBJ1-2, with TRBD1 matching over 8 bases. With V trimmed by 4 bases and J by 4 bases, 12 bases remained unmatched. The length of the CDR3 is 16 residues. Per the germline V gene, CDR1 is SGHNT and CDR2 is YYREEE (reference sequence). The CDR3 protein is CASSNPTGTGSYGYTF. In nucleotides, the CDR3 is TGTGCCAGCAGCAACCCGACCGGGACAGGATCCTATGGCTACACCTTC.

The chain joins TRBV9 to TRBJ2-6, with a possible D match to TRBD2 (5 bases). The CDR3 loop spans 16 amino acids. Germline lookup yields CDR1 SGDLS and CDR2 YYNGEE. The V and J ends lost 0 bases and 2 bases respectively, with 9 bases between them. The CDR3: CASSVGMGAGANVLTF. CDR3 bases: TGTGCCAGCAGCGTAGGGATGGGAGCTGGGGCCAACGTCCTGACTTTC. The full variable domain, its missing parts supplied by reference TRBV9 and TRBJ2-6, is DSGVTQTPKHLITATGQRVTLRCSPRSGDLSVYWYQQSLDQGLQFLIQYYNGEERAKGNILERFSAQQFPDLHSELNLSSLELGDSALYFCASSVGMGAGANVLTFGAGSRLTVL.

This clone was counted once. V is TRBV5-5 and J is TRBJ1-5; tentative D call: TRBD1 (5 bases). CDR1 SGHKS and CDR2 YYEKEE come from the germline V gene (reference sequence). V lost 2 bases and J 3 bases, leaving 12 bases between the germline ends. The CDR3 loop spans 15 amino acids. The CDR3: CASSLGGAFNQPQHF. In DNA, the CDR3 is TGTGCCAGCAGCTTAGGAGGGGCCTTCAATCAGCCCCAGCATTTT.